Listed below are T cell receptor beta chains from one sample, sequenced in a study of T-cell reconstitution after alpha-beta-depleted transplantation in children. Each CDR3 protein is one row after TCRdb ran MiXCR on the PCR reads. This sample yields 17,000 or so distinct CDR3 sequences, of which about an eighth are seen a single time; under 75% belongs to the top ten. This specimen was PBMCs, mostly from graft donor cells, taken 180 days after TCRalphabeta/CD19-depleted stem cell transplant. The origin of the receptors is a boy under two years old who had a stem cell transplant for Wiskott-Aldrich syndrome, so the T cells may come from the graft donor. The CDR3 runs from the conserved cysteine through the conserved F or W. A D gene is named only where the DNA matches it firmly. Expanded clones are given a class, and other clones once, few, many or no size at all.

clone_size: few; d_call: -; v_call: TRBV15; j_call: TRBJ2-1; cdr3_aa: CATSRVAGYNEQFF; cdr3_nt: TGTGCCACCAGCAGAGTGGCAGGCTACAATGAGCAGTTCTTC
clone_size: many; d_call: TRBD2; v_call: TRBV9; j_call: TRBJ2-7; cdr3_aa: CASSVGLAGGYEQYF; cdr3_nt: TGTGCCAGCAGCGTAGGACTAGCGGGAGGGTACGAGCAGTACTTC
clone_size: many; d_call: TRBD2; v_call: TRBV20-1; j_call: TRBJ2-1; cdr3_aa: CSATLSLAGGAYNEQFF; cdr3_nt: TGCAGTGCTACTCTTTCCTTAGCGGGAGGCGCCTACAATGAGCAGTTCTTC
clone_size: -; d_call: -; v_call: TRBV5-1; j_call: TRBJ1-1; cdr3_aa: CASSPDSSNIEAFF; cdr3_nt: TGCGCCAGCAGCCCGGACAGCAGCAACATCGAAGCTTTCTTT
clone_size: many; d_call: TRBD2; v_call: TRBV5-1; j_call: TRBJ2-1; cdr3_aa: CASSGTSGRSYNEQFF; cdr3_nt: TGCGCCAGCAGCGGAACTAGCGGCCGCTCCTACAATGAGCAGTTCTTC
clone_size: few; d_call: TRBD2; v_call: TRBV4-2; j_call: TRBJ2-7; cdr3_aa: CASSQDPGTSGRYEQYF; cdr3_nt: TGTGCCAGCAGCCAAGATCCTGGGACTAGCGGGAGGTACGAGCAGTACTTC
clone_size: -; d_call: TRBD1; v_call: TRBV20-1; j_call: TRBJ1-5; cdr3_aa: CSVHQGAGSNQPQHF; cdr3_nt: TGCAGTGTCCATCAGGGGGCGGGAAGCAATCAGCCCCAGCATTTT
clone_size: many; d_call: TRBD2; v_call: TRBV20-1; j_call: TRBJ2-1; cdr3_aa: CSASWGLAGGIYNEQFF; cdr3_nt: TGCAGTGCCAGTTGGGGACTAGCGGGAGGTATTTACAATGAGCAGTTCTTC
clone_size: -; d_call: -; v_call: TRBV5-4; j_call: TRBJ2-3; cdr3_aa: CASSSHRLGATDTQYF; cdr3_nt: TGTGCCAGCAGCTCCCATAGACTAGGGGCCACAGATACGCAGTATTTT
clone_size: -; d_call: -; v_call: TRBV7-6; j_call: TRBJ2-5; cdr3_aa: CASSIGGETQYF; cdr3_nt: TGTGCCAGCAGCATAGGGGGGGAGACCCAGTACTTC
clone_size: many; d_call: -; v_call: TRBV24-1; j_call: TRBJ1-2; cdr3_aa: CATSESGPYGYTF; cdr3_nt: TGTGCCACCAGTGAGTCAGGACCCTATGGCTACACCTTC
clone_size: many; d_call: -; v_call: TRBV19; j_call: TRBJ2-7; cdr3_aa: CASSTGFYEQYF; cdr3_nt: TGTGCCAGTAGTACTGGATTTTACGAGCAGTACTTC
clone_size: few; d_call: -; v_call: TRBV14; j_call: TRBJ2-7; cdr3_aa: CASTRWGSYEQYF; cdr3_nt: TGTGCCAGCACCCGTTGGGGTTCGTACGAGCAGTACTTC
clone_size: many; d_call: TRBD2; v_call: TRBV20-1; j_call: TRBJ2-1; cdr3_aa: CSARSPLAGGLNEQFF; cdr3_nt: TGCAGTGCTAGAAGTCCTCTAGCGGGAGGTTTGAATGAGCAGTTCTTC
clone_size: many; d_call: -; v_call: TRBV10-3; j_call: TRBJ1-3; cdr3_aa: CANSPRGDSGNTIYF; cdr3_nt: TGTGCCAACAGCCCTCGGGGGGACTCTGGAAACACCATATATTTT
clone_size: few; d_call: -; v_call: TRBV7-9; j_call: TRBJ1-2; cdr3_aa: CASSLFSSGYTF; cdr3_nt: TGTGCCAGCAGCTTATTCTCCAGCGGCTACACCTTC
clone_size: few; d_call: TRBD1; v_call: TRBV5-1; j_call: TRBJ1-1; cdr3_aa: CASTETGVLNTEAFF; cdr3_nt: TGCGCCAGCACCGAGACAGGGGTCCTGAACACTGAAGCTTTCTTT
clone_size: many; d_call: -; v_call: TRBV5-1; j_call: TRBJ2-5; cdr3_aa: CASSPQQGQETQYF; cdr3_nt: TGCGCCAGCAGCCCTCAGCAGGGGCAAGAGACCCAGTACTTC
clone_size: many; d_call: -; v_call: TRBV7-9; j_call: TRBJ2-1; cdr3_aa: CASSKGGGVGSEQFF; cdr3_nt: TGTGCCAGCAGCAAGGGAGGGGGGGTCGGCTCGGAGCAGTTCTTC
clone_size: few; d_call: TRBD1; v_call: TRBV5-1; j_call: TRBJ1-4; cdr3_aa: CASSLGQGEKLFF; cdr3_nt: TGCGCCAGCAGCTTGGGACAGGGTGAAAAACTGTTTTTT
clone_size: few; d_call: TRBD1; v_call: TRBV5-1; j_call: TRBJ2-7; cdr3_aa: CASRGRQGSYEQYF; cdr3_nt: TGCGCCAGCAGGGGGCGACAGGGTTCCTACGAGCAGTACTTC
clone_size: few; d_call: -; v_call: TRBV7-9; j_call: TRBJ2-2; cdr3_aa: CASTSGNTGELFF; cdr3_nt: TGTGCCAGCACCTCGGGGAACACCGGGGAGCTGTTTTTT
clone_size: many; d_call: -; v_call: TRBV5-1; j_call: TRBJ1-6; cdr3_aa: CASSLDQGSPLHF; cdr3_nt: TGCGCCAGCAGCTTGGATCAGGGCTCACCCCTCCACTTT
clone_size: -; d_call: TRBD1; v_call: TRBV10-3; j_call: TRBJ1-2; cdr3_aa: CAIRGTEANYGYTF; cdr3_nt: TGTGCCATCAGGGGGACAGAAGCTAACTATGGCTACACCTTC
clone_size: -; d_call: -; v_call: TRBV5-4; j_call: TRBJ1-2; cdr3_aa: CASSLSGPDGYTF; cdr3_nt: TGTGCCAGCAGCTTGTCAGGACCCGATGGCTACACCTTC
clone_size: -; d_call: -; v_call: TRBV5-4; j_call: TRBJ2-7; cdr3_aa: CASSLGLVSEQYF; cdr3_nt: TGTGCCAGCAGCTTGGGACTTGTTAGCGAGCAGTACTTC
clone_size: -; d_call: -; v_call: TRBV6-1; j_call: TRBJ2-2; cdr3_aa: CASLEGKSGELFF; cdr3_nt: TGTGCCAGCCTGGAGGGGAAATCCGGGGAGCTGTTTTTT
clone_size: -; d_call: -; v_call: TRBV20-1; j_call: TRBJ1-2; cdr3_aa: CSASADRRYGYTF; cdr3_nt: TGCAGTGCTAGCGCTGACAGGAGATATGGCTACACCTTC
clone_size: few; d_call: -; v_call: TRBV24-1; j_call: TRBJ2-5; cdr3_aa: CATSDLDAQYF; cdr3_nt: TGTGCCACCAGTGATCTTGACGCCCAGTACTTC
clone_size: many; d_call: TRBD2; v_call: TRBV7-2; j_call: TRBJ2-3; cdr3_aa: CASSFRWGTSHSDTQYF; cdr3_nt: TGTGCCAGCAGCTTTCGCTGGGGGACTAGCCATTCAGATACGCAGTATTTT
clone_size: -; d_call: -; v_call: TRBV18; j_call: TRBJ1-4; cdr3_aa: CASSPRGTNEKLFF; cdr3_nt: TGTGCCAGCTCACCGCGGGGGACTAATGAAAAACTGTTTTTT
clone_size: few; d_call: -; v_call: TRBV2; j_call: TRBJ2-2; cdr3_aa: CASRLTLACEELFF; cdr3_nt: TGTGCCAGTAGGCTAACCCTCGCTTGTGAGGAGCTGTTTTTT
clone_size: few; d_call: TRBD1; v_call: TRBV7-6; j_call: TRBJ2-5; cdr3_aa: CASSLTGGFEETQYF; cdr3_nt: TGTGCCAGCAGCTTAACAGGGGGTTTCGAAGAGACCCAGTACTTC
clone_size: many; d_call: TRBD2; v_call: TRBV3-1; j_call: TRBJ2-2; cdr3_aa: CASSQGSGTSPTGELFF; cdr3_nt: TGTGCCAGCAGCCAGGGATCCGGGACTAGCCCCACCGGGGAGCTGTTTTTT
clone_size: many; d_call: TRBD1; v_call: TRBV11-2; j_call: TRBJ1-4; cdr3_aa: CASSPLRGPNEKLFF; cdr3_nt: TGTGCCAGCAGTCCCCTGAGGGGGCCTAATGAAAAACTGTTTTTT
clone_size: -; d_call: TRBD2; v_call: TRBV20-1; j_call: TRBJ2-7; cdr3_aa: CSATTSGYEQYF; cdr3_nt: TGCAGTGCCACTACTAGCGGATACGAGCAGTACTTC
clone_size: few; d_call: -; v_call: TRBV7-9; j_call: TRBJ2-3; cdr3_aa: CASSLGSRSDTGTQYF; cdr3_nt: TGTGCCAGCAGCTTAGGATCCCGTTCCGACACAGGGACGCAGTATTTT
clone_size: few; d_call: -; v_call: TRBV5-1; j_call: TRBJ2-1; cdr3_aa: CASSLGGYNEQFF; cdr3_nt: TGCGCCAGCAGCTTGGGAGGATACAATGAGCAGTTCTTC
clone_size: many; d_call: TRBD2; v_call: TRBV5-1; j_call: TRBJ2-5; cdr3_aa: CASSLKSSGRVETQYF; cdr3_nt: TGCGCCAGCAGCTTGAAATCCAGCGGGAGAGTAGAGACCCAGTACTTC
clone_size: few; d_call: -; v_call: TRBV4-1; j_call: TRBJ2-3; cdr3_aa: CASSQELYGRDTQYF; cdr3_nt: TGCGCCAGCAGCCAAGAGCTCTACGGGAGAGATACGCAGTATTTT
clone_size: many; d_call: -; v_call: TRBV6-1; j_call: TRBJ2-7; cdr3_aa: CASTDWDFFYEQYF; cdr3_nt: TGTGCCAGCACCGACTGGGACTTTTTCTACGAGCAGTACTTC
clone_size: -; d_call: TRBD1; v_call: TRBV5-1; j_call: TRBJ2-7; cdr3_aa: CASSLGGQGYEQYF; cdr3_nt: TGCGCCAGCAGCTTGGGGGGACAGGGCTACGAGCAGTACTTC
clone_size: -; d_call: TRBD2; v_call: TRBV12-3/TRBV12-4; j_call: TRBJ2-1; cdr3_aa: CASSFNLIGLAAYNEQFF; cdr3_nt: TGTGCCAGCAGTTTCAATCTTATAGGTCTAGCGGCCTACAATGAGCAGTTCTTC
clone_size: few; d_call: -; v_call: TRBV3-1; j_call: TRBJ1-6; cdr3_aa: CASSHPQGNSPLHF; cdr3_nt: TGTGCCAGCAGCCATCCCCAGGGGAATTCACCCCTCCACTTT
clone_size: many; d_call: -; v_call: TRBV3-1; j_call: TRBJ1-4; cdr3_aa: CASTPSTGGEGKLFF; cdr3_nt: TGTGCCAGCACCCCAAGTACAGGAGGAGAAGGAAAACTGTTTTTT
clone_size: few; d_call: TRBD2; v_call: TRBV28; j_call: TRBJ2-7; cdr3_aa: CASSPQLAGASMQYF; cdr3_nt: TGTGCCAGCAGCCCCCAACTAGCGGGAGCTTCAATGCAGTACTTC
clone_size: -; d_call: -; v_call: TRBV21-1; j_call: TRBJ2-5; cdr3_aa: CASSLKGLAPSQETQYF; cdr3_nt: TGTGCCAGCAGCCTAAAAGGGCTAGCGCCTAGTCAAGAGACCCAGTACTTC